The clone carrying this T cell receptor beta chain was seen at least ten times. MiXCR, applied by TCRdb to the 5' RACE reads, yields one record per CDR3 protein. The sample yields 750,000 to 950,000 distinct CDR3 sequences, 9% to 15% seen once. The data were obtained in a study of identical twins. The CDR3 runs 15 residues. V lost 1 base and J lost 5; bases outside the gene matches: 3. The germline V gene has CDR1 LGHNT and CDR2 FRNRAP. The sample also formed part of further work on yellow fever vaccine responses in identical twins.

The clonotype was recovered from a young woman in good health. The chain has TRBV12-5 and TRBJ2-5; 11 bases match TRBD1. The material sequenced was PBMCs. CDR3 sequence reads: CASGLGTGGAETQYF. CDR3 nucleotides: TGTGCTAGTGGTTTGGGGACAGGGGGCGCCGAGACCCAGTACTTC.